This T cell receptor (beta chain) was captured in a study of blood T cells in healthy people across ages. The CDR3 extends over 16 amino acids. Germline loops: CDR1 MNHEY, CDR2 SMNVEV (reference sequence). V was clipped by 0 bases and J by 4 bases, with 15 bases between them. Through a sample-barcoded 5' primer and a J-beta primer mix, a second PCR was run for roughly 7 to 11 cycles. TCRdb reprocessed the 5' RACE reads with MiXCR, giving one entry per CDR3 protein. The data contain about a million distinct CDR3 sequences, roughly 51% of them singletons. The TCR was taken from a woman aged 60-75 years in good health. The sequencing sample was made of blood. The chain employs TRBV27 and TRBJ1-1, with TRBD1 as a possible D gene (5 bases). The DNA of the CDR3 is TGTGCCAGCAGTTTATCCCAATTCAGGGTGGCCACTGAAGCTTTCTTT. It yields the protein CASSLSQFRVATEAFF.